This T cell receptor (beta chain) was sequenced during a study of T cells in Graves' hyperthyroidism and ophthalmopathy. V was pared by 3 bases and J by 5 bases, with 4 bases of the junction left unmatched. CDR3 length: 14 residues. Looked up from germline, CDR1 is LNHNV and CDR2 is YYDKDF (reference sequence). The study's findings and limits: Model predictions of ophthalmopathy came a median around 6.5 months before onset.

The table lists this clonotype with a count of one. As yet, its antigen is unknown. Amplification yielded TCR beta CDR3 regions, with RNA transcripts as the source. Researchers ran a first-round RT-PCR on the TCR CDR3 using the HTBI primer set. TCRdb re-analysed the multiplex PCR reads in MiXCR, keeping a single row per CDR3 protein. The table includes around 56,000 distinct CDR3 sequences, 53% detected once. This clonotype originated in a woman aged 60-75 years with Graves' ophthalmopathy. The material sequenced was blood. V is TRBV15 and J is TRBJ2-3; 8 nucleotides agree with TRBD2. For the CDR3, the DNA is TGTGCCACCAGCAGGCGGGGGGCTGGAGATACGCAGTATTTT. Its protein product is CATSRRGAGDTQYF.